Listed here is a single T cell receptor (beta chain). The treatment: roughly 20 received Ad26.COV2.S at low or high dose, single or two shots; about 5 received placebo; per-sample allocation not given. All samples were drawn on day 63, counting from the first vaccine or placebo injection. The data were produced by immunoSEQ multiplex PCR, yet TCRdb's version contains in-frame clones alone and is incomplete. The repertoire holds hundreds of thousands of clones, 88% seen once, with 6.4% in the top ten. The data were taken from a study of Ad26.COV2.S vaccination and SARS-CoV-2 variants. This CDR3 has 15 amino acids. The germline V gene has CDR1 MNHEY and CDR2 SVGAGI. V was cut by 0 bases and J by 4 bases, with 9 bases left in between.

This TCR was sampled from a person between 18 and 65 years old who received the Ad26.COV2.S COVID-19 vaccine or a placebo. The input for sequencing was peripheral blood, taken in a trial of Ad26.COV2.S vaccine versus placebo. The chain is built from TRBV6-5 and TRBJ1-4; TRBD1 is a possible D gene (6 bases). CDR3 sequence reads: CASSYSDSLNEKLFF. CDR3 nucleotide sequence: TGTGCCAGCAGTTACTCGGACAGCCTTAATGAAAAACTGTTTTTT.